A selection of T cell receptor beta chains follows, all from one sample in a study of T cells in localized non-small cell lung cancer. The table came from immunoSEQ multiplex PCR; TCRdb's copy has only in-frame clones and leaves some out. The data contain about 29,000 clones, 89% of them singletons. The sequencing used peripheral blood, collected before any cancer treatment. The receptors derive from a woman aged 40-75 years with stage I lung adenocarcinoma. Both conserved end residues are part of each CDR3. Each record gives: CDR3 DNA, CDR3 protein, clone size, V gene, J gene, CDR3 length, D gene. D genes are given only for firm matches. The size of a clone is reported for some rows only, either as once, few or many, or as a class for expanded clones.

CDR3 DNA: TGTGCCAGCAGCCCCGGGGGAACAGAAGCTAACTATGGCTACACCTTC
CDR3 protein: CASSPGGTEANYGYTF
clone size: NA
V gene: TRBV28
J gene: TRBJ1-2
CDR3 length: 16
D gene: NA

CDR3 DNA: TGTGCCAGCAGTTCAGGGTTATGGGTGAGCACTGAAGCTTTCTTT
CDR3 protein: CASSSGLWVSTEAFF
clone size: NA
V gene: TRBV6-5
J gene: TRBJ1-1
CDR3 length: 15
D gene: NA

CDR3 DNA: TGTGCCAGCAGCGATATAGCGGGGGGCACCATCCATGAGCAGTTCTTC
CDR3 protein: CASSDIAGGTIHEQFF
clone size: NA
V gene: TRBV9
J gene: TRBJ2-1
CDR3 length: 16
D gene: TRBD2

CDR3 DNA: TGTGCCAGCAGTTATAACCCGAGGGACAGCGAAAACGTCCTGACTTTC
CDR3 protein: CASSYNPRDSENVLTF
clone size: NA
V gene: TRBV28
J gene: TRBJ2-6
CDR3 length: 16
D gene: TRBD1

CDR3 DNA: TGTGCCAGCAGTCCCGGCGGACAGCTTGATCAGCCCCAGCATTTT
CDR3 protein: CASSPGGQLDQPQHF
clone size: NA
V gene: TRBV28
J gene: TRBJ1-5
CDR3 length: 15
D gene: NA

CDR3 DNA: TGTGCCAGCAGTAGGTCAACGCGAGAGACCCAGTACTTC
CDR3 protein: CASSRSTRETQYF
clone size: NA
V gene: TRBV6-5
J gene: TRBJ2-5
CDR3 length: 13
D gene: NA

CDR3 DNA: TGTGCCAGCAGCATAACTCCGGGGAGCGAGCAGTACTTC
CDR3 protein: CASSITPGSEQYF
clone size: NA
V gene: TRBV7-8
J gene: TRBJ2-7
CDR3 length: 13
D gene: NA

CDR3 DNA: TGTGCCAGCAGCCCTATAGCGGGGGGGTTGTACCAAGAGACCCAGTACTTC
CDR3 protein: CASSPIAGGLYQETQYF
clone size: NA
V gene: TRBV7-2
J gene: TRBJ2-5
CDR3 length: 17
D gene: TRBD2

CDR3 DNA: TGTGCCAGCAGCGTAGGCGTACCAGATACGCAGTATTTT
CDR3 protein: CASSVGVPDTQYF
clone size: once
V gene: TRBV9
J gene: TRBJ2-3
CDR3 length: 13
D gene: NA

CDR3 DNA: TGCGCCAGCAGCTTGGTAGCGGGAGCCCACGAGCAGTACTTC
CDR3 protein: CASSLVAGAHEQYF
clone size: NA
V gene: TRBV5-1
J gene: TRBJ2-7
CDR3 length: 14
D gene: TRBD2

CDR3 DNA: TGTGCCAGCAGCGTAGGCGGGACAGGGGCCACAGATACGCAGTATTTT
CDR3 protein: CASSVGGTGATDTQYF
clone size: NA
V gene: TRBV9
J gene: TRBJ2-3
CDR3 length: 16
D gene: TRBD1

CDR3 DNA: TGTGCCAGCAGCTTGGCAGGGGACGGGGGCACTGAAGCTTTCTTT
CDR3 protein: CASSLAGDGGTEAFF
clone size: NA
V gene: TRBV7-9
J gene: TRBJ1-1
CDR3 length: 15
D gene: NA

CDR3 DNA: TGTGCCAGTAGTGGGGACAGGGTCTACGAGCAGTACTTC
CDR3 protein: CASSGDRVYEQYF
clone size: NA
V gene: TRBV19
J gene: TRBJ2-7
CDR3 length: 13
D gene: TRBD1

CDR3 DNA: TGTGCCAGCAGCAAAGGGAGCGAGACTAGCTCCTACAATGAGCAGTTCTTC
CDR3 protein: CASSKGSETSSYNEQFF
clone size: NA
V gene: TRBV21-1
J gene: TRBJ2-1
CDR3 length: 17
D gene: NA

CDR3 DNA: TGTGCCAGCAGCTCCTACCCAAGGGCCCAGGCACACACCATATATTTT
CDR3 protein: CASSSYPRAQAHTIYF
clone size: once
V gene: TRBV11-2
J gene: TRBJ1-3
CDR3 length: 16
D gene: NA

CDR3 DNA: TGCGCCAGCAGCTTGGGACAAAGCTCCTACAATGAGCAGTTCTTC
CDR3 protein: CASSLGQSSYNEQFF
clone size: few
V gene: TRBV5-1
J gene: TRBJ2-1
CDR3 length: 15
D gene: NA

CDR3 DNA: TGTGCCAGCAGCTTCGGTCAAGAGACCCAGTACTTC
CDR3 protein: CASSFGQETQYF
clone size: once
V gene: TRBV13
J gene: TRBJ2-5
CDR3 length: 12
D gene: NA

CDR3 DNA: TGTGCCAGCAGTGATCCACCATACAATGAGCAGTTCTTC
CDR3 protein: CASSDPPYNEQFF
clone size: NA
V gene: TRBV2
J gene: TRBJ2-1
CDR3 length: 13
D gene: NA

CDR3 DNA: TGCGCCAGCAGCCAGGGTACAGGAAACTATGGCTACACCTTC
CDR3 protein: CASSQGTGNYGYTF
clone size: NA
V gene: TRBV4-3
J gene: TRBJ1-2
CDR3 length: 14
D gene: NA

CDR3 DNA: TGTGCCAGCAGTTCCGGGACAGTTAACGAAAAACTGTTTTTT
CDR3 protein: CASSSGTVNEKLFF
clone size: NA
V gene: TRBV27
J gene: TRBJ1-4
CDR3 length: 14
D gene: TRBD1

CDR3 DNA: TGTGCCAACATCCGGGACAGGGGGCAAAACGAGCAGTACTTC
CDR3 protein: CANIRDRGQNEQYF
clone size: once
V gene: TRBV6-5
J gene: TRBJ2-7
CDR3 length: 14
D gene: TRBD1

CDR3 DNA: TGTGCCAGCAGCTTATATGGTCAGGGAGTCGGCACAGATACGCAGTATTTT
CDR3 protein: CASSLYGQGVGTDTQYF
clone size: NA
V gene: TRBV7-9
J gene: TRBJ2-3
CDR3 length: 17
D gene: NA

CDR3 DNA: TGTGCCAGCAGCGTACAGGGTAATAATTCACCCCTCCACTTT
CDR3 protein: CASSVQGNNSPLHF
clone size: NA
V gene: TRBV7-9
J gene: TRBJ1-6
CDR3 length: 14
D gene: NA

CDR3 DNA: TGTGCCAGCAGTCGACAGGGGGCCACCTACGAGCAGTACTTC
CDR3 protein: CASSRQGATYEQYF
clone size: NA
V gene: TRBV6-5
J gene: TRBJ2-7
CDR3 length: 14
D gene: TRBD1